The next 9 T cell receptor beta chains were all read from a single sample in a study of beta chain features in type 1 diabetes. Sequenced material consisted of expressed TCRB transcripts (all of the isolated RNA was reverse transcribed). Clones were sequenced by immunoSEQ multiplex PCR, and TCRdb holds only the in-frame ones, with some missing. The sample records roughly 350,000 clones, approximately 11% being singletons. The sample comprised naive CD4+ T cells from blood. These receptors were taken from a woman younger than 45 in good health.

This clone was recorded a few times. CDR3 in DNA: TGTGCCAGCAGCACGCAACGGGCCTCGGCGGGGGAGACCCAGTACTTC. As protein: CASSTQRASAGETQYF. The genes are TRBV11-2 and TRBJ2-5; weak D call: TRBD2 (6 bases). The germline V and J ends were trimmed by 5 bases and 5 bases, with 21 bases remaining between them. Germline CDR1 is SGHAT and CDR2 is FQNNGV. The CDR3 extends over 16 amino acids.

This clone was seen a few times. The genes are TRBV20-1 and TRBJ2-4; D unclear. V was cut by 6 bases and J by 4 bases, with 4 bases left in between. The CDR3 runs 10 residues. CDR1 and CDR2 from the germline V gene are DFQATT and SNEGSKA (reference sequence). Here the CDR3 DNA reads TGCAGTGCCCATAAAAACATTCAGTACTTC. The encoded protein is CSAHKNIQYF.

This clone was observed many times. The chain employs TRBV29-1 and TRBJ2-5; 9 bases match TRBD1. With 2 bases clipped from V and 5 bases from J, the junction kept 6 bases outside the gene matches. The CDR3 loop spans 14 amino acids. CDR1 and CDR2 from the germline V gene are SQVTM and ANQGSEA. Written as DNA, the CDR3 is TGCAGCGTTGAACCGGACAGGGGCGCGGAGACCCAGTACTTC. It translates to CSVEPDRGAETQYF.

This clone showed up just once. This chain links TRBV2 with TRBJ2-2; the D gene is possibly TRBD1 (6 bases). Trimming shortened V by 8 bases and J by 4 bases, and 17 bases separated the two germline ends. Germline CDR1 reads SNHLY; CDR2 reads FYNNEI. The CDR3 runs to 15 residues. In DNA, the CDR3 is TGTGCCAGCTTATTCAGGGGCTCGATCACCGGGGAGCTGTTTTTT. It encodes CASLFRGSITGELFF.

This clone occurred a few times. The junction differs from germline at one of its ends, possibly a read error. This chain uses TRBV7-7 with TRBJ2-5; maybe TRBD1 (5 bases). Germline assignment: CDR1 SSHAT and CDR2 FNYEAQ (reference sequence). The CDR3 spans 13 residues. CDR3 residues: CASSLDNQETQYF. CDR3 nucleotide sequence: TGTGCTAGCAGCTTGGACAACCAAGAGACCCAGTACTTC. The variable domain in full, with the rest retrieved from reference TRBV7-7 and TRBJ2-5, is GAGVSQSPRYKVTKRGQDVTLRCDPISSHATLYWYQQALGQGPEFLTYFNYEAQPDKSGLPSDRFSAERPEGSISTLTIQRTEQRDSAMYRCASSLDNQETQYFGPGTRLLVL.

This clone has more than one count but fewer than ten. The V gene is TRBV7-9, the J gene TRBJ2-3; TRBD2 matches at 9 bases. CDR3 length: 15 residues. Germline V gives CDR1 SEHNR, CDR2 FQNEAQ (reference sequence). V was pared by 5 bases and J by 2 bases, with 5 bases of the junction left unmatched. DNA for the CDR3: TGTGCCAGCAGCCTTCTAGCGGGAACCACAGATACGCAGTATTTT. Translation: CASSLLAGTTDTQYF. The full variable domain, rest sourced from reference TRBV7-9 and TRBJ2-3, is DTGVSQNPRHKITKRGQNVTFRCDPISEHNRLYWYRQTLGQGPEFLTYFQNEAQLEKSRLLSDRFSAERPKGSFSTLEIQRTEQGDSAMYLCASSLLAGTTDTQYFGPGTRLTVL.

This chain uses TRBV5-6 with TRBJ2-5; possible D gene TRBD2, 6 bases. The J call may be faulty, since TRBJ2-7 better matches the DNA end. Germline V lookup: CDR1 SGHDT, CDR2 YYEEEE. The CDR3 runs 15 residues. Here the CDR3 reads CASSRPTRSTYEQYF. The CDR3 nucleotides read TGTGCCAGCAGCCGACCGACTAGATCCACCTACGAGCAGTACTTC.

The chain has TRBV4-3 and TRBJ2-2; tentative D call: TRBD1 (5 bases). Trimming shortened V by 3 bases and J by 8 bases, and 16 bases separated the two germline ends. CDR3 length equals 15 residues. Per germline, CDR1 LGHNA and CDR2 YSLEER. Here the CDR3 DNA reads TGCGCCAGCAGCCAGGTTCGGACAAGCCAAGGGGAGCTGTTTTTT. Its translation: CASSQVRTSQGELFF.

V and J are TRBV7-3 and TRBJ2-1, with TRBD2 matching 7 bases. After removal of 4 bases from V and 2 bases from J, the junction contained 2 bases not matched to a gene. The CDR3 contains 14 residues. Germline-derived CDR1 and CDR2 are SGHTA and FQGTGA. CDR3 amino acids: CASSSLAAYNEQFF. CDR3 nucleotide sequence: TGTGCCAGCAGCTCCCTAGCGGCCTACAATGAGCAGTTCTTC.